One sample yielded the 9 T cell receptor beta chains listed below, sequenced in a study of Graves' ophthalmopathy and Graves' hyperthyroidism. RNA transcripts were the source from which TCR beta CDR3 regions were amplified. HTBI-primed RT-PCR formed the first round, and a multiplex PCR formed the second. TCRdb re-called the multiplex PCR reads with MiXCR, one entry per CDR3 protein. Of over a million distinct CDR3 sequences listed, about 36% are singletons. The sample consisted of peripheral blood or thyroid tissue (not recorded which). Receptors were obtained from an adult man with Graves' hyperthyroidism.

This clonotype was seen ten or more times. J is TRBJ2-5 and V is TRBV20-1; D gene uncertain. Germline V gene lookup returns CDR1 DFQATT and CDR2 SNEGSKA (reference sequence). This CDR3 contains 12 residues. V gave up 5 bases and J gave up 7 bases, with 14 bases separating them. The DNA of the CDR3 is TGCAGTGCTCGCCGGGCAGGTCTGACCCAGTACTTC. Translating it yields CSARRAGLTQYF.

Ten or more counts support this clonotype. The chain combines TRBV15 with TRBJ2-5; D remains unclear. This CDR3 region has 16 residues. Between the trimmed V and J ends, which lost 1 base and 4 bases, there was a span of 16 bases. Germline CDR1 reads LNHNV; CDR2 reads YYDKDF (reference sequence). CDR3 sequence (DNA): TGTGCCACCAGCAGAGCCGGTAGGGTGGTACGAGAGACCCAGTACTTC. Its translation: CATSRAGRVVRETQYF.

V usage is TRBV2 and J usage is TRBJ2-7; 8 positions match TRBD1. CDR1 SNHLY and CDR2 FYNNEI come from the germline V gene. V lost 8 bases, J lost 2 bases, and 5 bases stayed unmatched. CDR3 length: 13 residues. The CDR3 sequence: CASGRTGPYEQYF. CDR3 nucleotide sequence: TGTGCCAGCGGGAGGACAGGGCCCTACGAGCAGTACTTC.

This clonotype was found many times. CDR3 nucleotide sequence: TGTGCCAGCAGTGAAAGTGGACAGAGACAGCAGCCCCAGCATTTT. Its translation is CASSESGQRQQPQHF. The chain employs TRBV6-5 and TRBJ1-5, with D perhaps TRBD1 (6 bases). Germline V lookup: CDR1 MNHEY, CDR2 SVGAGI. CDR3 size: 15 residues. V gave up 5 bases and J gave up 7 bases, with 18 bases separating them.

Many counts were recorded for this clonotype. The chain links TRBV19 to TRBJ1-1; possible D gene TRBD1, 5 bases. V was trimmed by 5 bases and J by 1 base, leaving 17 bases between them. In germline, CDR1 is LNHDA, CDR2 SQIVND (reference sequence). The CDR3 runs to 16 residues. The CDR3 DNA follows: TGTGCCAGTAGTTGGATCCCAGGGCGAGCGAACACTGAAGCTTTCTTT. It encodes CASSWIPGRANTEAFF.

A few counts support this clonotype. This rearrangement joins TRBV5-5 to TRBJ1-2; TRBD1 agrees at 8 bases. Trimming at V came to 2 bases and at J to 7 bases, leaving 7 bases not matched to a gene. Germline V CDR1 and CDR2: SGHKS, YYEKEE (reference sequence). The CDR3 consists of 14 residues. CDR3 protein: CASSFSGQGGGYTF. CDR3 nucleotides: TGTGCCAGCAGCTTTTCTGGACAGGGAGGTGGCTACACCTTC.

This clonotype was seen many times. The V call is TRBV10-3, the J call TRBJ2-7, with D possibly being TRBD2 (6 bases). The CDR3 runs to 14 residues. V shed 9 bases and J shed 4 bases, with 19 bases lying between them. CDR1 is ENHRY and CDR2 is SYGVKD in the germline V gene. CDR3 loop: CAIASGVGPYEQYF. DNA of the CDR3: TGTGCCATAGCTTCGGGGGTGGGGCCGTACGAGCAGTACTTC.

This clonotype was observed a handful of times. The rearrangement links TRBV12-3 or TRBV12-4 to TRBJ2-5; tentative D call: TRBD1 (6 bases). The CDR3 covers 13 residues. V gave up 7 bases and J gave up 4 bases, with 13 bases separating them. In nucleotides, the CDR3 is TGTGCCAGCACTCAGGGGTACACAGAGACCCAGTACTTC. Translating it yields CASTQGYTETQYF.

The chain links TRBV20-1 to TRBJ1-5, with 7 bases identical to TRBD1. The CDR3 totals 14 residues. Germline CDR1 reads DFQATT; CDR2 reads SNEGSKA (reference sequence). J gave up 4 bases and V 6 bases, and 9 bases lay outside the gene matches. As DNA, the CDR3 is TGCAGTGCAGATCGGGACAGATCTAATCAGCCCCAGCATTTT. Translating it yields CSADRDRSNQPQHF.